Given below is one T cell receptor (beta chain) in context. The primer mix had 60 Vbeta and 13 Jbeta primers. The assay was immunoSEQ multiplex PCR, and TCRdb's table has in-frame clones only and misses some. This table holds some 180,000 clones, roughly 87% found once. This sample was taken from a study of cytomegalovirus exposure and HLA in healthy donors. The CDR3 covers 10 residues. V was clipped by 8 bases and J by 9 bases, with 8 bases between them. CDR1 is SNHLY and CDR2 is FYNNEI in the germline V gene. This receptor was obtained from a girl under three years old in good health and CMV-seronegative. V and J are TRBV2 and TRBJ2-1; no firm D call. Sequencing used PBMCs. The CDR3 DNA sequence: TGTGCCAGCTTCTACCTTGAGCAGTTCTTC. The encoded protein is CASFYLEQFF.